In its sample, the clone carrying this T cell receptor (beta chain) was seen many times. Antigen: not known. As for time point: patch test 3, about 24 weeks after DPC sensitization. As to treatment: therapeutic diphenylcyclopropenone sensitization with weekly scalp DPC. Non-pregnant alopecia patients aged 18 to 70, suitable for DPC therapy. TCRdb analysed the RACE reads with MiXCR anew, one entry per CDR3 protein. The sample has over 55,000 distinct CDR3 sequences; approximately 10% are singletons. The record originates from a study of human T cells and chemical hapten exposure. Study-wide findings and caveats: The number of TCRs above 1 in 1000 frequency did not change after DPC sensitization. While controls formed fewer of them, expanded TCRs formed significantly more large CDR3 similarity clusters.

The CDR3 totals 12 residues. V shed 5 bases and J shed 8 bases, with 12 bases lying between them. The sequences come from whole blood, collected in connection with sensitization to the hapten diphenylcyclopropenone (DPC). The source of this sequence is a woman between 50 and 59 years old with alopecia areata. Some clones in this sample may be carry-over from other donors' samples. The chain joins TRBV12-3 or TRBV12-4 to TRBJ1-1; no clear D. The CDR3: CASSQAGREAFF. Here the CDR3 DNA reads TGTGCCAGCAGTCAAGCCGGGAGGGAAGCTTTCTTT.